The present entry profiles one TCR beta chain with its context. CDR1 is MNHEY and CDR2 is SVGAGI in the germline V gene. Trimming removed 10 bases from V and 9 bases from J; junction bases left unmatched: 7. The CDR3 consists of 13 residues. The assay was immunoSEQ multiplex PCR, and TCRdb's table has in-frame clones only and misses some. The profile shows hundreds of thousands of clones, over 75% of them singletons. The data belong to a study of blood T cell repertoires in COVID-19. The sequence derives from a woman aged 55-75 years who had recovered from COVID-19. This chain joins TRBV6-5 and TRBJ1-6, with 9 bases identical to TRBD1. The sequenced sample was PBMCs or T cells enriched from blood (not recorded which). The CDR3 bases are TGTGCCACCTCCGGACAGGGGTTTTCACCCCTCCACTTT. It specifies CATSGQGFSPLHF.